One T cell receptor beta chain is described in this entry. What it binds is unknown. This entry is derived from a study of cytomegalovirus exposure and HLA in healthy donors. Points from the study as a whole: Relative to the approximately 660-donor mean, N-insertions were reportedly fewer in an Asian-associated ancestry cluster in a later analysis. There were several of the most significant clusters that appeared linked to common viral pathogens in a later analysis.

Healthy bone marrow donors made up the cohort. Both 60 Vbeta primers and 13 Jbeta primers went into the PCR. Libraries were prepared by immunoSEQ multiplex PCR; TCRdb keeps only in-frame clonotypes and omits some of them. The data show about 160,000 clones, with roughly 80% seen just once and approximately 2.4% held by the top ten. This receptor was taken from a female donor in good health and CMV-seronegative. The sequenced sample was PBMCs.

The CDR3 nucleotides are TGCGCCAGCAGCCCCCGGGACAGGTGGGCTTCCTACGAGCAGTACTTC. Amino acids: CASSPRDRWASYEQYF. The chain uses TRBV5-1 and TRBJ2-7; 8 positions match TRBD1. The germline CDR1 and CDR2 sequences are SGHRS and YFSETQ. V lost 4 bases and J lost 1; bases outside the gene matches: 10. This CDR3 has 16 amino acids.